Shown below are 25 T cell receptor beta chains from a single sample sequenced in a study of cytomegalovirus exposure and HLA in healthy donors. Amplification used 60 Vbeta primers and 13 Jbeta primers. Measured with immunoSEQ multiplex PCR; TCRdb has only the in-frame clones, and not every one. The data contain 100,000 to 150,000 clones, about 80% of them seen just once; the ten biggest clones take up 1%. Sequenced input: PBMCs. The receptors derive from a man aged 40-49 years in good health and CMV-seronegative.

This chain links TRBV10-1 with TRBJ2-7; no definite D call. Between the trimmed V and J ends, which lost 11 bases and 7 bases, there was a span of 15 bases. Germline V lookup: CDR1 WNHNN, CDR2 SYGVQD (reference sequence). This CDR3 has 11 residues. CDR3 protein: CAGPPLWEQYF. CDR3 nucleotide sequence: TGCGCCGGGCCCCCACTCTGGGAGCAGTACTTC.

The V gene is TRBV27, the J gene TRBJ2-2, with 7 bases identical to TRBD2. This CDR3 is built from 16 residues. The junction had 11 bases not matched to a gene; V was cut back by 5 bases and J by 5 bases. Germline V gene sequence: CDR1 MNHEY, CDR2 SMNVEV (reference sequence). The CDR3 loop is CASSPSVGGTTGELFF. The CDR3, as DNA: TGTGCCAGCAGTCCCTCAGTGGGAGGGACGACCGGGGAGCTGTTTTTT.

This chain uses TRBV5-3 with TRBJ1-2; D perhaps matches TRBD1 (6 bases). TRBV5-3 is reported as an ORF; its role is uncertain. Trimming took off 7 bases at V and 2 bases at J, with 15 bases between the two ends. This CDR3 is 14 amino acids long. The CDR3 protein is CARVGGCSNYGYTF. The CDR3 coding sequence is TGTGCCAGAGTTGGGGGCTGCTCAAACTATGGCTACACCTTC.

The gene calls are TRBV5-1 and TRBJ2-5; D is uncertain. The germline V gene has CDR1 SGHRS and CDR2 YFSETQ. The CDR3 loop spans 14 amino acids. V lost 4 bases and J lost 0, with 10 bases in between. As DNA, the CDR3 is TGCGCCAGCAGCGGCGGAACGTACCAAGAGACCCAGTACTTC. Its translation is CASSGGTYQETQYF.

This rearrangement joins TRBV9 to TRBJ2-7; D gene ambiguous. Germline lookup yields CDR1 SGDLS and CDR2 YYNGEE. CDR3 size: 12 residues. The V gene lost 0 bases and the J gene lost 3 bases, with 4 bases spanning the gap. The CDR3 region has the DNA TGTGCCAGCAGCGTAGCAGGCTACGAGCAGTACTTC. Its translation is CASSVAGYEQYF.

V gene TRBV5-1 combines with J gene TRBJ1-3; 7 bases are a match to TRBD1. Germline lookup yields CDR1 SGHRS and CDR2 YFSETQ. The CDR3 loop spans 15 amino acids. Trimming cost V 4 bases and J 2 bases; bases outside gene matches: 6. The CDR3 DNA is TGCGCCAGCAGCCAAAATGACAGGGCTGGAAACACCATATATTTT. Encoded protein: CASSQNDRAGNTIYF.

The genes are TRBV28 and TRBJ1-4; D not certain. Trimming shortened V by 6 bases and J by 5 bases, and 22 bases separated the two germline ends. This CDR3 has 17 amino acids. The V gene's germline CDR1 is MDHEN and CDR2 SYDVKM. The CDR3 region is CASSGVTDSNRNEKLFF. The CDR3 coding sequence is TGTGCCAGCAGCGGGGTTACCGACTCTAACAGAAATGAAAAACTGTTTTTT. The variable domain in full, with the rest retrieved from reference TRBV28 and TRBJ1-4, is DVKVTQSSRYLVKRTGEKVFLECVQDMDHENMFWYRQDPGLGLRLIYFSYDVKMKEKGDIPEGYSVSREKKERFSLILESASTNQTSMYLCASSGVTDSNRNEKLFFGSGTQLSVL.

The CDR3 protein is CASSTGGNTEAFF. The CDR3 DNA sequence: TGTGCCAGCAGCACAGGGGGGAACACTGAAGCTTTCTTT. The chain employs TRBV7-9 and TRBJ1-1; TRBD1 matches 8 bases. The J segment lost 1 base and the V segment lost 5 bases, leaving 0 bases of the junction unmatched. CDR1 and CDR2 (germline): SEHNR, FQNEAQ (reference sequence). CDR3 length: 13 residues.

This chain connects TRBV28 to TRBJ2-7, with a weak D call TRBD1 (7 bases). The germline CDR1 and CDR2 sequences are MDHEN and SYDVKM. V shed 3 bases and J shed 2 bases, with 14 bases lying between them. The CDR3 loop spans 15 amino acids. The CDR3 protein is CASSLGGTGAYEQYF. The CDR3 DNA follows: TGTGCCAGCAGTTTGGGGGGTACAGGGGCCTACGAGCAGTACTTC.

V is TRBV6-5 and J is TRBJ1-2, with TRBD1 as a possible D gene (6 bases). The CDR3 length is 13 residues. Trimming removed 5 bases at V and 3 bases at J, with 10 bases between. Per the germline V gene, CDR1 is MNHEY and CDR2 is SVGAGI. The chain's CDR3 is CASSQDRYYGYTF. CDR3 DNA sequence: TGTGCCAGCAGTCAGGACAGATACTATGGCTACACCTTC.

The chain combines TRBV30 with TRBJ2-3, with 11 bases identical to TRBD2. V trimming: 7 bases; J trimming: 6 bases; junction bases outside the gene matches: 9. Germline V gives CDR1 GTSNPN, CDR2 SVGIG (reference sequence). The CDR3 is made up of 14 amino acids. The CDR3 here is CAYIAGGVGDTQYF. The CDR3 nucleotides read TGTGCCTATATAGCGGGGGGGGTCGGGGATACGCAGTATTTT.

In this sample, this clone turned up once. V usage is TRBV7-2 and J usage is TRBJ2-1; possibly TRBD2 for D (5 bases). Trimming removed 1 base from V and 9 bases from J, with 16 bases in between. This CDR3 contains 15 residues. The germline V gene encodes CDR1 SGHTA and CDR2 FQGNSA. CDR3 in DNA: TGTGCCAGCAGCTTAGGGCAGCGGTTAATTATTGAGCAGTTCTTC. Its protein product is CASSLGQRLIIEQFF.

The CDR3 sequence is CASSRDRVQPQHF. CDR3 nucleotide sequence: TGTGCCAGCAGCCGGGACAGGGTTCAGCCCCAGCATTTT. This sequence joins TRBV27 and TRBJ1-5; 9 nucleotides line up with TRBD1. Per germline, CDR1 MNHEY and CDR2 SMNVEV (reference sequence). The CDR3 sequence is 13 residues long. V was pared by 6 bases and J by 6 bases, with 3 bases of the junction left unmatched.

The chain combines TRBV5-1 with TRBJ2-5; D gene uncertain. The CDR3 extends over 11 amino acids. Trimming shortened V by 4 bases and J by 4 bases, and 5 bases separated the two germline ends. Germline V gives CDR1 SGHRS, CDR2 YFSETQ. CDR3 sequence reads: CASSNRETQYF. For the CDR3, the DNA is TGCGCCAGCAGCAACAGAGAGACCCAGTACTTC.

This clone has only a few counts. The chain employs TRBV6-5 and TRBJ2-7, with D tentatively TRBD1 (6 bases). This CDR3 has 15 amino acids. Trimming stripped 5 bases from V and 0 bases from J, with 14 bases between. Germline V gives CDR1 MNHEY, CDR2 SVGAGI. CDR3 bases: TGTGCCAGCAGTCGAGACAGGTTCCCCTCCTACGAGCAGTACTTC. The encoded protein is CASSRDRFPSYEQYF.

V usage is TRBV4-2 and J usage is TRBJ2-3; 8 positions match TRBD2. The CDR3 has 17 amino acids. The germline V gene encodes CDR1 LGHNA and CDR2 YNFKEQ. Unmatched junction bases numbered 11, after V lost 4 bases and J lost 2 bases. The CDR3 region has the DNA TGTGCCAGCAGCCTGGGTCGGGGGGGCCGTGACACAGATACGCAGTATTTT. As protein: CASSLGRGGRDTDTQYF.

In nucleotides, the CDR3 is TGTGCCAGCAGCTTAGGGCAAGTAATGAACACTGAAGCTTTCTTT. It translates to CASSLGQVMNTEAFF. The V and J genes are TRBV7-9 and TRBJ1-1; D ambiguous. In germline, CDR1 is SEHNR, CDR2 FQNEAQ (reference sequence). Trimming removed 1 base from V and 0 bases from J, with 9 bases in between. This CDR3 region has 15 residues.

The CDR3 nucleotides read TGTGCCAGCGGCTACCGCGGGGCGGGACAGGGTGAAGCTTTCTTT. This translates into CASGYRGAGQGEAFF. The chain employs TRBV7-9 and TRBJ1-1, with 9 bases lining up with TRBD1. The CDR3 has 15 residues. With 8 bases clipped from V and 7 bases from J, the junction kept 14 bases outside the gene matches. Germline V gene lookup returns CDR1 SEHNR and CDR2 FQNEAQ (reference sequence).

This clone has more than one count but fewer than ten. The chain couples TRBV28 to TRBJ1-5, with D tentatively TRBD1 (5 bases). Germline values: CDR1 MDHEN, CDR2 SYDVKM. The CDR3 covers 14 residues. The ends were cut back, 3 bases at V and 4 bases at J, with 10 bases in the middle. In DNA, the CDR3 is TGTGCCAGCAGTTTGGGTGGGGCGAATCAGCCCCAGCATTTT. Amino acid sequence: CASSLGGANQPQHF.

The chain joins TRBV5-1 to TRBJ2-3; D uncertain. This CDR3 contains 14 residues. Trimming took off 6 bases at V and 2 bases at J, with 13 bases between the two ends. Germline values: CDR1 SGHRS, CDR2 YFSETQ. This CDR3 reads CASTQAIYTDTQYF. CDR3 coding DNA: TGCGCCAGCACCCAGGCAATTTACACAGATACGCAGTATTTT.

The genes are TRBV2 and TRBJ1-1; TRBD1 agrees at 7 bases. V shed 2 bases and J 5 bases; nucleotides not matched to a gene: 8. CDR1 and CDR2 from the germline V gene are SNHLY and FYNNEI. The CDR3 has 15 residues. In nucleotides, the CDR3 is TGTGCCAGCAGTGAAAACAGACAGGGTAGAACTGAAGCTTTCTTT. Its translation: CASSENRQGRTEAFF.

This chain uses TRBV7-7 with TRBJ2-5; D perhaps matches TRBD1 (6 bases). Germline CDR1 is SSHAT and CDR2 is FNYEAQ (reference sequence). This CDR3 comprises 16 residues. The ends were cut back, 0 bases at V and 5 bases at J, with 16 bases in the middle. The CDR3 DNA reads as TGTGCCAGCAGCTTAGCCGCGCCGACAAGGGGGGAGACCCAGTACTTC. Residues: CASSLAAPTRGETQYF.

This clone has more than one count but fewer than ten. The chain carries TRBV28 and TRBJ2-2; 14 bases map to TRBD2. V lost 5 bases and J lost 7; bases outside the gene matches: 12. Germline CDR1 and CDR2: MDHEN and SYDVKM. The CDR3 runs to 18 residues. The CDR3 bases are TGTGCCAGCAGTGGCGCGGGACTAGCGGGAGAGTTTGACGGGGAGCTGTTTTTT. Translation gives CASSGAGLAGEFDGELFF.

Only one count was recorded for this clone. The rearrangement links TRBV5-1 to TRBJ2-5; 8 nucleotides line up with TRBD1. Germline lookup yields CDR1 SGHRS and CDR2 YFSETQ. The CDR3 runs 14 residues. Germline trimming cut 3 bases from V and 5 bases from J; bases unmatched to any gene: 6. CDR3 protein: CASSSGGARETQYF. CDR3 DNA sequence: TGCGCCAGCAGCTCAGGGGGCGCGAGGGAGACCCAGTACTTC.

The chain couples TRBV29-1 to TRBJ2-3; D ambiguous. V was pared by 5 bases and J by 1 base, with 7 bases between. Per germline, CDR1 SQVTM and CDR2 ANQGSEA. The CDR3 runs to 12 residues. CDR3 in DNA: TGCAGCGTTAACCAGGGCACAGATACGCAGTATTTT. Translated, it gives CSVNQGTDTQYF.